This TCR beta chain was sequenced for a study of blood T cell repertoires in COVID-19. Turning to the study itself: Samples came from the United States, Italy and Spain, spanning acute and convalescent COVID-19.

As processed by the authors: For nucleated cells, counts were estimated from reference gene primer amplification. Libraries were prepared by immunoSEQ multiplex PCR; TCRdb keeps only in-frame clonotypes and omits some of them. That table supplies the V and J calls and clone size; D and trimming were determined from the DNA. The sample includes some 290,000 clones, 90% to 95% of them seen just once. The CDR3 sequence is 15 residues long. CDR1 and CDR2 (germline): LGHNA, YNFKEQ. Unmatched junction bases numbered 1, after V lost 3 bases and J lost 4 bases. Within 2 weeks before study entry, exposed participants met a COVID-19 case.

The clonotype was recovered from a woman aged 25-40 years who had been exposed to COVID-19. This chain joins TRBV4-2 and TRBJ1-4; 11 nucleotides line up with TRBD1. Sequences were obtained from PBMCs or T cells enriched from blood (not recorded which). The CDR3 spells CASSQGQGGNEKLFF. The CDR3 DNA follows: TGTGCCAGCAGCCAGGGACAGGGGGGTAATGAAAAACTGTTTTTT.